What follows is one T cell receptor beta chain and its context. The record originates from a study of T cell responses to AZD1222 COVID-19 vaccine. Profiled with immunoSEQ multiplex PCR; TCRdb holds only in-frame clones, not every one. The repertoire consists of about 76,000 clones, with roughly 90% occurring once and the leading ten covering around 5.1%. V shed 2 bases and J shed 2 bases, with 12 bases lying between them. Germline assignment: CDR1 KGHSH and CDR2 LQKENI. This CDR3 region has 15 residues. The sample here was peripheral blood, taken on day 0 of MenACWY control vaccination. This receptor was identified in an adult in good health. The chain uses TRBV18 and TRBJ1-2; D unclear. This CDR3 is CASSPVGDGNYGYTF. Here the CDR3 DNA reads TGTGCCAGCTCACCAGTTGGGGATGGGAACTATGGCTACACCTTC.